This T cell receptor beta chain was obtained from a study of Tregs in tolerant kidney transplant recipients. V was cut by 4 bases and J by 2 bases, with 19 bases left in between. The CDR3 has 17 amino acids. The germline CDR1 and CDR2 sequences are LGHNA and YSLEER. Libraries were prepared by immunoSEQ multiplex PCR; TCRdb keeps only in-frame clonotypes and omits some of them. The table lists approximately 60,000 clones, roughly 98% of them singletons. The receptor's source is a human donor who received a combined kidney and bone marrow transplant. Source: Tregs from blood, taken before the transplant. The rearrangement uses TRBV4-3 and TRBJ2-3; D is perhaps TRBD2 (5 bases). The CDR3: CASSPRPSSLSTDTQYF. CDR3 nucleotide sequence: TGCGCCAGCAGCCCTAGGCCGTCTAGCCTATCCACAGATACGCAGTATTTT.